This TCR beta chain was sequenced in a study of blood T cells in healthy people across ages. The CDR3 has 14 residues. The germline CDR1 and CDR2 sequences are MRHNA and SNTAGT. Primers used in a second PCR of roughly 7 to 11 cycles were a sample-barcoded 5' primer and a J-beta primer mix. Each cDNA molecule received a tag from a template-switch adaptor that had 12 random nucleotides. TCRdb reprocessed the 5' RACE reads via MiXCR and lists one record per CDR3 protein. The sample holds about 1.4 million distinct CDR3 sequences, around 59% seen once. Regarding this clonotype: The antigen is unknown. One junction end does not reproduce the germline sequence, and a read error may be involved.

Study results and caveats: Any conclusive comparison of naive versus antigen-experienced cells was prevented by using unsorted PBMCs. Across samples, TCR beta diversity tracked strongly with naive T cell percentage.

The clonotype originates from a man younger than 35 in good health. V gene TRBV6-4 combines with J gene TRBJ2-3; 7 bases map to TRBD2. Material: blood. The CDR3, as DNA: TGCGTTCGCGGGGGAGGATTGAAACCAGATACGCAGTATTTT. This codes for CVRGGGLKPDTQYF.